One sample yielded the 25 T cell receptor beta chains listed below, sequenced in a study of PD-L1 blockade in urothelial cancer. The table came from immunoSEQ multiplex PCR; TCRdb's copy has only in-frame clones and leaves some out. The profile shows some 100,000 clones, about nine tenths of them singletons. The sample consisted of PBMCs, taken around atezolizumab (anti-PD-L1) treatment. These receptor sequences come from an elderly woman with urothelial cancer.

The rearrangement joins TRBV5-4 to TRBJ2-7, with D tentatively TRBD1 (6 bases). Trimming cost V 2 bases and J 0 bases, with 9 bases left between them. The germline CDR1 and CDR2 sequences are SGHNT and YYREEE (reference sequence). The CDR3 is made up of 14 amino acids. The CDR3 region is CASSFPGASYEQYF. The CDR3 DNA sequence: TGTGCCAGCAGCTTTCCAGGGGCCTCCTACGAGCAGTACTTC.

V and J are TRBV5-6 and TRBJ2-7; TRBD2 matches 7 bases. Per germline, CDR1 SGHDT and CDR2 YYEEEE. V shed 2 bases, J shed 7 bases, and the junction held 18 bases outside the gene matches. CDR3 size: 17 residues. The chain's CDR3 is CASSFDTGGSLLGEQYF. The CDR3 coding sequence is TGTGCCAGCAGCTTCGACACCGGCGGGAGCCTGCTGGGGGAGCAGTACTTC.

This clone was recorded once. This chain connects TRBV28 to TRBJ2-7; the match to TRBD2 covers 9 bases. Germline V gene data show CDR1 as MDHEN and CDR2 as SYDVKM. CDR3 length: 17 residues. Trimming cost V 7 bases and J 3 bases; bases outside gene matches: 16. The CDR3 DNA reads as TGTGCCAGCACCCAGTCGTTTGGAGCGGGAGGCAACTACGAGCAGTACTTC. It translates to CASTQSFGAGGNYEQYF. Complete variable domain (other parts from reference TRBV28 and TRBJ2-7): DVKVTQSSRYLVKRTGEKVFLECVQDMDHENMFWYRQDPGLGLRLIYFSYDVKMKEKGDIPEGYSVSREKKERFSLILESASTNQTSMYLCASTQSFGAGGNYEQYFGPGTRLTVT.

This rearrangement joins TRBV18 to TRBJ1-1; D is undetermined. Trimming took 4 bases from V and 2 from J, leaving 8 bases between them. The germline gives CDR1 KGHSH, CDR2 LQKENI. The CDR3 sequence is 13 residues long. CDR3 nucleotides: TGTGCCAGCTCACGGGCAGATAACACTGAAGCTTTCTTT. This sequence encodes CASSRADNTEAFF.

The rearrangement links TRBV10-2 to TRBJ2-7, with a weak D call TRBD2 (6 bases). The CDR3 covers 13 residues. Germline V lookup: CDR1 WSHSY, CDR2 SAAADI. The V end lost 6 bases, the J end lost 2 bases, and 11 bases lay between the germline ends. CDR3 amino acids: CASRPGTAYEQYF. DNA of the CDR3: TGCGCCAGCAGACCCGGGACTGCCTACGAGCAGTACTTC.

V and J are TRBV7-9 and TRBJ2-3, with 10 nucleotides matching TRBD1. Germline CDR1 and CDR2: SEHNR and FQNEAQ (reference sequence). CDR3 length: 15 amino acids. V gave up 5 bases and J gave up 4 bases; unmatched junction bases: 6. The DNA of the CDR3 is TGTGCCAGCAGCCCTCAGACAGGGGGCTCAGATACGCAGTATTTT. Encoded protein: CASSPQTGGSDTQYF.

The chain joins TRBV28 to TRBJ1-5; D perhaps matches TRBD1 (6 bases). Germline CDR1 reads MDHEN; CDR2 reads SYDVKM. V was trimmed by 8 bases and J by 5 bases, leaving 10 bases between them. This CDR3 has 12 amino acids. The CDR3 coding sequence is TGTGCCAGCCGGGACACGGATCAGCCCCAGCATTTT. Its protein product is CASRDTDQPQHF.

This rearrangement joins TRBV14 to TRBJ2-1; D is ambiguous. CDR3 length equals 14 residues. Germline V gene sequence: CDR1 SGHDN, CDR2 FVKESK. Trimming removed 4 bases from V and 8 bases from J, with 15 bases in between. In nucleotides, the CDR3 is TGTGCCAGCAGCCTATTGTGGGCTTCGTATGAGCAGTTCTTC. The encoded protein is CASSLLWASYEQFF.

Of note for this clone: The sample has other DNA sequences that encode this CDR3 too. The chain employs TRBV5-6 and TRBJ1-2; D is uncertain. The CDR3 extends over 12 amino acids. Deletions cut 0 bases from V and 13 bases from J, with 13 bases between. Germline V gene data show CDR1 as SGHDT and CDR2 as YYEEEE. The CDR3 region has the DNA TGTGCCAGCAGCTTGGGGACGGGGTCGAGCACCTTC. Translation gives CASSLGTGSSTF. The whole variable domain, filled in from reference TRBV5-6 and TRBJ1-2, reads DAGVTQSPTHLIKTRGQQVTLRCSPKSGHDTVSWYQQALGQGPQFIFQYYEEEERQRGNFPDRFSGHQFPNYSSELNVNALLLGDSALYLCASSLGTGSSTFGSGTRLTVV.

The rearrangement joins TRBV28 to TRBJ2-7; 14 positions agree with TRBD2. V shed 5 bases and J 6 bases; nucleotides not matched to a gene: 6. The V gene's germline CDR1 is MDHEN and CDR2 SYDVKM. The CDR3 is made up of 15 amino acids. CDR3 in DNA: TGTGCCAGCAGTGGTGGACTAGCGGGGGGCCTCGAGCAGTACTTC. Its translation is CASSGGLAGGLEQYF.

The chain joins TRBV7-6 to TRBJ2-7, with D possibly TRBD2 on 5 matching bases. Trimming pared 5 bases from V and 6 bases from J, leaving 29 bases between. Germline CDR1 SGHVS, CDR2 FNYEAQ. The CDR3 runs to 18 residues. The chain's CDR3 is CASSPQITLRGRGGEQYF. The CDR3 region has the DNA TGTGCCAGCAGCCCCCAGATCACCTTACGCGGCCGGGGTGGCGAGCAGTACTTC. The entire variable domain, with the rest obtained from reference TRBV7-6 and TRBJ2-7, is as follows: GAGVSQSPRYKVTKRGQDVALRCDPISGHVSLYWYRQALGQGPEFLTYFNYEAQQDKSGLPNDRFSAERPEGSISTLTIQRTEQRDSAMYRCASSPQITLRGRGGEQYFGPGTRLTVT.

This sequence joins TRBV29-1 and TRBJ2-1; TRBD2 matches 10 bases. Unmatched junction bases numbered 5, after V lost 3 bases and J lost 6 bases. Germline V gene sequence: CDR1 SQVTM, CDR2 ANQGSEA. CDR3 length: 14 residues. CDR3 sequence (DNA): TGCAGCGTTGACCTAGCGGGAGTGTTCAATGAGCAGTTCTTC. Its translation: CSVDLAGVFNEQFF.

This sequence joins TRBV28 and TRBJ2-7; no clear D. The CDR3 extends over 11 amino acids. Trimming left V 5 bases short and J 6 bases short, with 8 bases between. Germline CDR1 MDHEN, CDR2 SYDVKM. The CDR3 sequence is CASSPYREQYF. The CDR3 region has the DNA TGTGCCAGCAGTCCCTACCGCGAGCAGTACTTC.

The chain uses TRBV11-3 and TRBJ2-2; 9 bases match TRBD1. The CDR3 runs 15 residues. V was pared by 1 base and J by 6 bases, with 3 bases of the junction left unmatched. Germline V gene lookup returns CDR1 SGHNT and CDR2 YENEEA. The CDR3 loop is CASSLVGQGAGELFF. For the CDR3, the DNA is TGTGCCAGCAGCTTAGTGGGACAGGGTGCCGGGGAGCTGTTTTTT.

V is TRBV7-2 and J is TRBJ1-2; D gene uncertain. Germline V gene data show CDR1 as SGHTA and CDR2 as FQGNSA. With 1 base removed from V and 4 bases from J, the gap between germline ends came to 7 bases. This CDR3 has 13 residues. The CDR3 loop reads CASSLEYSYGYTF. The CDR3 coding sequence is TGTGCCAGCAGCTTAGAATACAGCTATGGCTACACCTTC.

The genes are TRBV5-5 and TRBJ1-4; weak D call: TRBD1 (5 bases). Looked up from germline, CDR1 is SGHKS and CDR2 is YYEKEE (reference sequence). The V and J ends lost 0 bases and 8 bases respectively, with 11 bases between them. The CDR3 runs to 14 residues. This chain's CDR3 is CASSLVTGGEKLFF. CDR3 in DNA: TGTGCCAGCAGCTTGGTTACAGGCGGCGAAAAACTGTTTTTT.

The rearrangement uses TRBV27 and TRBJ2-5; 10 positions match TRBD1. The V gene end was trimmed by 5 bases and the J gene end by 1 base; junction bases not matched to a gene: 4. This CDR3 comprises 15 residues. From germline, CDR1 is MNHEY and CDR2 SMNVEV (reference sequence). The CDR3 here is CASSVRQGAQETQYF. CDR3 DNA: TGTGCCAGCAGTGTGAGACAGGGGGCCCAAGAGACCCAGTACTTC.

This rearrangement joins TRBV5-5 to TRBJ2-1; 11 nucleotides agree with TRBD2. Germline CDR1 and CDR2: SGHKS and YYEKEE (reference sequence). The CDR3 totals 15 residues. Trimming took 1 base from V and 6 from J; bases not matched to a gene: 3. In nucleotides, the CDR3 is TGTGCCAGCAGCTTGCTAGCGGGAGGAAGCAATGAGCAGTTCTTC. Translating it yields CASSLLAGGSNEQFF. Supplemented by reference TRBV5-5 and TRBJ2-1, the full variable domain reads DAGVTQSPTHLIKTRGQQVTLRCSPISGHKSVSWYQQVLGQGPQFIFQYYEKEERGRGNFPDRFSARQFPNYSSELNVNALLLGDSALYLCASSLLAGGSNEQFFGPGTRLTVL.

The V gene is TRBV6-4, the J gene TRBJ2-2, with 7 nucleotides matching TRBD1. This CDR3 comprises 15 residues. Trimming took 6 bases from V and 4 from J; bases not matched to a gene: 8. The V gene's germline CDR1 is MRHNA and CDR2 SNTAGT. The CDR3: CASSLTGLSTGELFF. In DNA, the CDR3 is TGTGCCAGCAGCCTGACAGGGCTGTCCACCGGGGAGCTGTTTTTT.

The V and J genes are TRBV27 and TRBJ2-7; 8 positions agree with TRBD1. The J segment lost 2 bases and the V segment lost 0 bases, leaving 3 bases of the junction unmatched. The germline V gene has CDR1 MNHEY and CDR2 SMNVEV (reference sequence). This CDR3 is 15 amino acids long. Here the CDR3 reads CASSLSRTGPYEQYF. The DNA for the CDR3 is TGTGCCAGCAGTTTATCGCGGACAGGGCCCTACGAGCAGTACTTC.

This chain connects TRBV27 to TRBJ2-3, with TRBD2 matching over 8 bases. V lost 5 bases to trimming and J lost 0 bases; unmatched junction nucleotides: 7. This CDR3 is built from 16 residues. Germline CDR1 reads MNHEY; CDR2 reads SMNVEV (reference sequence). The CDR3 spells CASSPGGLRSTDTQYF. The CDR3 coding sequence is TGTGCCAGCAGTCCGGGAGGGCTGCGGAGCACAGATACGCAGTATTTT.

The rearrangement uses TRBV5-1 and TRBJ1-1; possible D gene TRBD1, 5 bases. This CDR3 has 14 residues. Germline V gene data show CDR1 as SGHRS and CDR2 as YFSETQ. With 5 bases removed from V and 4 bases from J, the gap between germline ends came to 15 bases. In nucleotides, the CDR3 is TGCGCCAGCAGTCCGGACGGGGGGGGCACTGAAGCTTTCTTT. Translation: CASSPDGGGTEAFF.

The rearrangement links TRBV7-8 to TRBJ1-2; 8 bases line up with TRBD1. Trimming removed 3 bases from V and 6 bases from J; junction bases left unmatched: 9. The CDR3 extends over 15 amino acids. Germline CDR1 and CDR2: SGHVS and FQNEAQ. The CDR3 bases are TGTGCCAGCAGCTTCCGACAGGGGCTTTTCGATGGCTACACCTTC. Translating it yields CASSFRQGLFDGYTF.

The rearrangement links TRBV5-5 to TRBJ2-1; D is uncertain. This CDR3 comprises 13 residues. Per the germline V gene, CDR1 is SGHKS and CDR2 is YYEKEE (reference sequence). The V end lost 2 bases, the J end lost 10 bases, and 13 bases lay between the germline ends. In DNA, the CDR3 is TGTGCCAGCAGCTTTCCAGGCCGTAGGGAGCAGTTCTTC. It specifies CASSFPGRREQFF.

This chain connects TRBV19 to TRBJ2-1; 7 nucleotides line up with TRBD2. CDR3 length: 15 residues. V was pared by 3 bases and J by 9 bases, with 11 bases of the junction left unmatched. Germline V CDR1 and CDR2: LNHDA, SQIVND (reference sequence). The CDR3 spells CASSIGVGGPGEQFF. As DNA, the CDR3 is TGTGCCAGTAGTATCGGGGTGGGAGGGCCGGGTGAGCAGTTCTTC.